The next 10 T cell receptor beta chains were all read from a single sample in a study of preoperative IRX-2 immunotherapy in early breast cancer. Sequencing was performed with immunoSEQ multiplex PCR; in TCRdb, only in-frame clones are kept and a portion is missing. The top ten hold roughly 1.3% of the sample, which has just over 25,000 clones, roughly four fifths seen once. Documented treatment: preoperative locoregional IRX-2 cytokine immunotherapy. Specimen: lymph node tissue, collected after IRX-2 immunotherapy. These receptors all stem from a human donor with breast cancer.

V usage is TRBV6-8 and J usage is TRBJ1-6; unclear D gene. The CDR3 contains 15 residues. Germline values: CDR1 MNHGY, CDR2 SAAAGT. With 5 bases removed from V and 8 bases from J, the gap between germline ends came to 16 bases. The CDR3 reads CASSLRAPTDSPLHF. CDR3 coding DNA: TGTGCCAGCAGTCTCCGGGCCCCCACCGATTCACCCCTCCACTTT.

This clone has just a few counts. The CDR3 DNA reads as TGTGCCTGGAGTGTGACAGGGGGTTTAGCTGGGGCCAACGTCCTGACTTTC. It is translated as CAWSVTGGLAGANVLTF. The chain links TRBV30 to TRBJ2-6; 9 bases are a match to TRBD1. Trimming at V came to 0 bases and at J to 2 bases, leaving 5 bases not matched to a gene. There are 17 residues in the CDR3. Germline-derived CDR1 and CDR2 are GTSNPN and SVGIG (reference sequence).

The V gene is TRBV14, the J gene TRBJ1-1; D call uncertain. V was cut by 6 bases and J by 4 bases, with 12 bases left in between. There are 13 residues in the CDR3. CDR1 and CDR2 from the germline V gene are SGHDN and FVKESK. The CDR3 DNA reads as TGTGCCAGCAGGCTAAACGGAGGCACTGAAGCTTTCTTT. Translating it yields CASRLNGGTEAFF.

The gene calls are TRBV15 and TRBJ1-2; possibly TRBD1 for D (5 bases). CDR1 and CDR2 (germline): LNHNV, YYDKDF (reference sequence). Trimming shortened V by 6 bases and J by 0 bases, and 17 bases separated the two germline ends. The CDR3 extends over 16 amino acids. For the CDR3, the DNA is TGTGCCACCAGGGGGCTTACGGGACCTACTAACTATGGCTACACCTTC. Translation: CATRGLTGPTNYGYTF.

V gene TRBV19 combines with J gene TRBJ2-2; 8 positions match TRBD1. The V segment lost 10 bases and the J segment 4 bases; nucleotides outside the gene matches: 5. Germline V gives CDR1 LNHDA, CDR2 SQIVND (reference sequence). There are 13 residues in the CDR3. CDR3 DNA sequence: TGTGCCACCAAGGACAGGGCCACCGGGGAGCTGTTTTTT. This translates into CATKDRATGELFF.

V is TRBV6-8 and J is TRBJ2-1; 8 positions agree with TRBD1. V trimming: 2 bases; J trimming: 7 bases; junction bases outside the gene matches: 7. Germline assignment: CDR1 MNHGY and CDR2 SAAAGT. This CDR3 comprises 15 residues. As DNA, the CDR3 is TGTGCCAGCAGTTACGGTGACAGGGGACGGAATGAGCAGTTCTTC. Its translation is CASSYGDRGRNEQFF.

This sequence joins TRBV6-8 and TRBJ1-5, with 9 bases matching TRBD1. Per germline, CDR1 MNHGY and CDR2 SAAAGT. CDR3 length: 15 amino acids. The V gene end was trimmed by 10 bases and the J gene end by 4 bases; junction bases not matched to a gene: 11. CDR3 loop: CAISDGQGRNQPQHF. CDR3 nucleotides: TGTGCCATCAGCGACGGACAGGGGAGAAATCAGCCCCAGCATTTT.

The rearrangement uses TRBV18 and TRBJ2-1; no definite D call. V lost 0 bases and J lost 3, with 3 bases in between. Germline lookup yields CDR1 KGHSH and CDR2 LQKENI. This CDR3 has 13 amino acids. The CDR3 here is CASSPPGYNEQFF. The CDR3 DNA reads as TGTGCCAGCTCACCACCCGGCTACAATGAGCAGTTCTTC. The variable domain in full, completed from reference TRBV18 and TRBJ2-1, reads NAGVMQNPRHLVRRRGQEARLRCSPMKGHSHVYWYRQLPEEGLKFMVYLQKENIIDESGMPKERFSAEFPKEGPSILRIQQVVRGDSAAYFCASSPPGYNEQFFGPGTRLTVL.

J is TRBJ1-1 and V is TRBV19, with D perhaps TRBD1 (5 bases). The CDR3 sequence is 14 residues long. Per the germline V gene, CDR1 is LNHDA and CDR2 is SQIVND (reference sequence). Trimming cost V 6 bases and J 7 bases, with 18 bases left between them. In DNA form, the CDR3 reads TGTGCCAGTAGAGCTATGGGGGTTTTGATTGAAGCTTTCTTT. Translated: CASRAMGVLIEAFF.

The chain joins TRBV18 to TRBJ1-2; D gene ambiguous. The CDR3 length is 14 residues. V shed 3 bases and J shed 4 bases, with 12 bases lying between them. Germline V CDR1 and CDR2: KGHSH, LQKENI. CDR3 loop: CASSPRTESYGYTF. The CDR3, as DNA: TGTGCCAGCTCACCTAGGACGGAGAGCTATGGCTACACCTTC.